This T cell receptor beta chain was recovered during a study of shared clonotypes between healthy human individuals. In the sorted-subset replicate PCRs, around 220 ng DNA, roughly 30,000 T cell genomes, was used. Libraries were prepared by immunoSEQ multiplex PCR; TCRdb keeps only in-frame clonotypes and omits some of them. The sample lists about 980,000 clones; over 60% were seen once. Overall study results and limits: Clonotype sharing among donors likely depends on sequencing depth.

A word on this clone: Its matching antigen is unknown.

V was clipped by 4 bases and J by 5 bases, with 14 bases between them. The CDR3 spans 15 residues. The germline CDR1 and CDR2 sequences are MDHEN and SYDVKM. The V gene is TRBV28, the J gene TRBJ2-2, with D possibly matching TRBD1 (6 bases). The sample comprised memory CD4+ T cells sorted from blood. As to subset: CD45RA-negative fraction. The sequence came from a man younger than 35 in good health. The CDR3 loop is CASSWGRVRTGELFF. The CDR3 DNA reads TGTGCCAGCAGTTGGGGGCGGGTGAGGACCGGGGAGCTGTTTTTT.